A single sample gave rise to the 3 T cell receptor beta chains below, sequenced in a study of identical twins. MiXCR was run by TCRdb on the 5' RACE reads, yielding one entry per CDR3 protein. The sample has about 690,000 distinct CDR3 sequences, 21% seen once; the top ten hold over 4%. This sample was shared with a second study, whose subject was T cells expressing NK-cell markers.

Sequencing was done on a sample of PBMCs. The receptors stem from a woman aged 18-29 years in good health.

This clonotype was seen many times. This chain uses TRBV9 with TRBJ1-2; a possible D gene is TRBD1 (5 bases). CDR1 and CDR2 from the germline V gene are SGDLS and YYNGEE. V dropped 2 bases and J dropped 0 bases, with 14 bases sitting between them. The length of the CDR3 is 16 residues. The CDR3, as DNA: TGTGCCAGCAGCGTTAGGTGGGACGGTTCTAACTATGGCTACACCTTC. Protein sequence: CASSVRWDGSNYGYTF.

This clonotype showed up just a few times. This chain joins TRBV3-1 and TRBJ2-2, with TRBD1 matching over 9 bases. The CDR3 loop spans 14 amino acids. Per germline, CDR1 LGHDT and CDR2 YNNKEL (reference sequence). Trimming removed 4 bases from V and 6 bases from J; junction bases left unmatched: 3. The CDR3 sequence is CASSRTGAPGELFF. CDR3 in DNA: TGTGCCAGCAGCCGGACAGGGGCCCCCGGGGAGCTGTTTTTT. The full variable domain, rest sourced from reference TRBV3-1 and TRBJ2-2, is DTAVSQTPKYLVTQMGNDKSIKCEQNLGHDTMYWYKQDSKKFLKIMFSYNNKELIINETVPNRFSPKSPDKAHLNLHINSLELGDSAVYFCASSRTGAPGELFFGEGSRLTVL.

This clonotype was observed a few times. This chain connects TRBV9 to TRBJ2-3, with a weak D call TRBD1 (6 bases). Germline loops: CDR1 SGDLS, CDR2 YYNGEE. CDR3 length: 16 amino acids. Trimming cost V 4 bases and J 5 bases, with 20 bases left between them. The CDR3 nucleotides are TGTGCCAGCAGCAGCCACAGGGTAATTGGGAAAGATACGCAGTATTTT. As protein: CASSSHRVIGKDTQYF. Variable domain in full (rest from reference TRBV9 and TRBJ2-3): DSGVTQTPKHLITATGQRVTLRCSPRSGDLSVYWYQQSLDQGLQFLIQYYNGEERAKGNILERFSAQQFPDLHSELNLSSLELGDSALYFCASSSHRVIGKDTQYFGPGTRLTVL.